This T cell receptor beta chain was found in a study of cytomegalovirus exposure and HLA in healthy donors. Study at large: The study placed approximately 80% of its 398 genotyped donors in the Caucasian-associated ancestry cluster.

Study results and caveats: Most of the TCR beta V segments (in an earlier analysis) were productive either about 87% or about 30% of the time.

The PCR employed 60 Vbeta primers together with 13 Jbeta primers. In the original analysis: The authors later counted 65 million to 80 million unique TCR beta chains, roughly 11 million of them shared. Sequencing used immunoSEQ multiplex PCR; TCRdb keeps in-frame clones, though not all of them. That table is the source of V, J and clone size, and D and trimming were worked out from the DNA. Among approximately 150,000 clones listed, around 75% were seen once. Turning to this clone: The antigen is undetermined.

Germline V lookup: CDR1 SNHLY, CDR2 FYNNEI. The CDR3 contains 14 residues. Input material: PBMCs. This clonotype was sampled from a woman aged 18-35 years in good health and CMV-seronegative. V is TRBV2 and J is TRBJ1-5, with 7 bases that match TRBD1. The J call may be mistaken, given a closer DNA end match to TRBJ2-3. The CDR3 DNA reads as TGTGCCAGCAGTCGACAGGGTTCGGGACAGCCCCAGTATTTT. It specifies CASSRQGSGQPQYF.